This T cell receptor (beta chain) was observed in a study of beta chain features in type 1 diabetes. Study-wide context: Patients shared similar age, gender and cell yields with healthy donors.

Expressed TCRB transcripts were sequenced because the isolated RNA had all been reverse transcribed beforehand. Profiled with immunoSEQ multiplex PCR; TCRdb holds only in-frame clones, not every one. Altogether hundreds of thousands of clones are present, 9.5% to 13% being singletons, with the ten largest covering over 0.015%. The CDR3 consists of 12 residues. V gave up 3 bases and J gave up 0 bases, with 3 bases separating them. Germline lookup yields CDR1 KGHSH and CDR2 LQKENI. Findings and limits, study-wide: The question left open here concerned HLA type influencing TCRB rearrangement. cDNA-based reads could over-represent cells with high TCR expression. The VDJ junctions of type 1 diabetes patients carried fewer insertions and more deletions. TCRB CDR3 length was moderately but significantly reduced in all four CD4+ subsets of Type 1 diabetes patients.

Turning to this clone: Its specificity is not known.

This sequence joins TRBV18 and TRBJ2-7, with D unresolved. The sequenced sample was naive CD4+ T cells from blood. This TCR came from a young man with type 1 diabetes. CDR3 nucleotides: TGTGCCAGCTCACCCTTCTCCTACGAGCAGTACTTC. This codes for CASSPFSYEQYF.